The next 10 T cell receptor beta chains were all read from a single sample in a study of T cell repertoires in cytomegalovirus infection. TCRdb re-analysed the reads in MiXCR, keeping a single row per CDR3 protein. In the table there are about 920,000 distinct CDR3 sequences, 31% of which are singletons. No antigens are known for them. The specimen was cultured CD8+ T cells from PBMCs, collected from culture after CMV antigen stimulation. Receptor source: a human donor in good health (CMV status not recorded). Some clones in this sample may be carry-over from other donors' samples.

This clonotype was seen at least ten times. V gene TRBV12-3 or TRBV12-4 combines with J gene TRBJ2-1, with a weak D call TRBD1 (6 bases). The CDR3 consists of 12 residues. V lost 5 bases to trimming and J lost 7 bases, with 9 bases between them. The CDR3 region is CASSPQGNEQFF. DNA for the CDR3: TGTGCCAGCAGTCCCCAGGGGAATGAGCAGTTCTTC.

This clonotype was seen many times. The CDR3 region has the DNA TGTGCCAGCTCACTACCGGGACGGAGGACAATTCGGGCTAACTATGGCTACACCTTC. Translation: CASSLPGRRTIRANYGYTF. This chain links TRBV18 with TRBJ1-2, with TRBD1 as a possible D gene (5 bases). V was clipped by 4 bases and J by 0 bases, with 24 bases between them. Germline assignment: CDR1 KGHSH and CDR2 LQKENI. The CDR3 spans 19 residues.

The chain is built from TRBV4-1 and TRBJ1-5; tentative D call: TRBD1 (5 bases). The CDR3 consists of 17 residues. The germline V gene has CDR1 MGHRA and CDR2 YSYEKL. Between the trimmed V and J ends, which lost 6 bases and 0 bases, there was a span of 18 bases. For the CDR3, the DNA is TGCGCCAGCAGTCCTTGGCCCCCGACAGATAGCAATCAGCCCCAGCATTTT. Residues: CASSPWPPTDSNQPQHF.

This clonotype was counted at least ten times. J is TRBJ1-2 and V is TRBV27, with TRBD1 matching 7 bases. CDR1 is MNHEY and CDR2 is SMNVEV in the germline V gene (reference sequence). Germline trimming cut 7 bases from V and 7 bases from J; bases unmatched to any gene: 6. The CDR3 contains 12 residues. This CDR3 reads CASTGGGSGYTF. The CDR3 DNA reads TGTGCCAGCACCGGAGGGGGCAGTGGCTACACCTTC.

The chain's CDR3 is CASSYTGQGNEQYF. CDR3 nucleotide sequence: TGTGCCAGCAGTTATACCGGACAGGGGAACGAGCAGTACTTC. The genes are TRBV12-3 or TRBV12-4 and TRBJ2-7; 9 bases map to TRBD1. V was pared by 4 bases and J by 5 bases, with 6 bases of the junction left unmatched. CDR3 length: 14 amino acids.

J is TRBJ2-7 and V is TRBV7-3, with 7 bases aligning to TRBD1. This CDR3 region has 13 residues. The germline V gene has CDR1 SGHTA and CDR2 FQGTGA. V lost 5 bases to trimming and J lost 3 bases; unmatched junction nucleotides: 4. CDR3 sequence: CASSNRDSYEQYV. The DNA of the CDR3 is TGTGCCAGCAGCAATCGGGACAGCTACGAGCAGTACGTC.

This clonotype turned up a few times. V gene TRBV24-1 combines with J gene TRBJ1-5; D is unresolved. CDR3 size: 15 residues. Trimming cost V 4 bases and J 2 bases, with 11 bases left between them. Germline CDR1 reads KGHDR; CDR2 reads SFDVKD. This chain's CDR3 is CATSDDGRGNQPQHF. CDR3 DNA sequence: TGTGCCACCAGTGACGACGGCCGGGGCAATCAGCCCCAGCATTTT.

This clonotype was found a few times. The V gene is TRBV15, the J gene TRBJ1-4; D gene ambiguous. V was clipped by 0 bases and J by 3 bases, with 17 bases between them. Per the germline V gene, CDR1 is LNHNV and CDR2 is YYDKDF (reference sequence). There are 18 residues in the CDR3. CDR3 DNA sequence: TGTGCCACCAGCAGAGATCCTGGTTCGTATCACTCTAATGAAAAACTGTTTTTT. This sequence encodes CATSRDPGSYHSNEKLFF.

This clonotype was seen repeatedly, ten times or more. V gene TRBV7-2 combines with J gene TRBJ2-1; 9 bases fit TRBD2. Germline CDR1 and CDR2: SGHTA and FQGNSA. The V and J ends lost 6 bases and 4 bases, in that order; junction bases with no gene match: 7. There are 15 residues in the CDR3. CDR3 protein: CASRTGTSKYNEQFF. In DNA, the CDR3 is TGTGCCAGCAGGACCGGGACTAGCAAATACAATGAGCAGTTCTTC. The full variable domain, rest sourced from reference TRBV7-2 and TRBJ2-1, is GAGVSQSPSNKVTEKGKDVELRCDPISGHTALYWYRQSLGQGLEFLIYFQGNSAPDKSGLPSDRFSAERTGGSVSTLTIQRTQQEDSAVYLCASRTGTSKYNEQFFGPGTRLTVL.

This chain connects TRBV7-9 to TRBJ1-4; D is unclear. This CDR3 has 16 residues. Germline assignment: CDR1 SEHNR and CDR2 FQNEAQ (reference sequence). V lost 0 bases and J lost 7, with 15 bases in between. CDR3 in DNA: TGTGCCAGCAGCTTAGCATCCGCCTCTCGAGGTGAAAAACTGTTTTTT. This codes for CASSLASASRGEKLFF.